This TCR beta chain emerged from a study of blood T cells in healthy people across ages. Whole-study results and caveats: Strong correlation existed between TCR beta diversity and naive T cell percentage. With donor CMV status unknown, expanded clonotype changes were possibly confounded.

Concerning this clonotype: Antigen: not known.

The CDR3 runs 16 residues. Germline V gene sequence: CDR1 SGHAT, CDR2 FQNNGV. V trimming: 5 bases; J trimming: 0 bases; junction bases outside the gene matches: 7. Through a sample-barcoded 5' primer and a J-beta primer mix, a second PCR was run for roughly 7 to 11 cycles. The authors tagged each cDNA molecule using a template-switch adaptor with 12 random nucleotides. Via MiXCR, TCRdb re-called the 5' RACE reads, giving one row per CDR3 protein. The repertoire has over 1,500,000 distinct CDR3 sequences, about two fifths of them found once; the top ten carry 20% to 25%. Every sample yielded at least 6.5 million isolated PBMCs.

The rearrangement links TRBV11-2 to TRBJ2-1; the match to TRBD1 covers 7 bases. Sequenced input: blood. The TCR sequence derives from a human donor in good health. In DNA, the CDR3 is TGTGCCAGCAGCCCGTACAGGGGATTCTCCTACAATGAGCAGTTCTTC. Protein sequence: CASSPYRGFSYNEQFF.